The next 10 T cell receptor beta chains were all read from a single sample in a study of a mutant IDH1 vaccine in newly diagnosed glioma. Method: immunoSEQ multiplex PCR; TCRdb's copy keeps in-frame clones and lacks some. The sample yields approximately 35,000 clones, about 56% seen once. The time point was: week 5, during vaccination. Every vaccine dose comprised 300 ug of mutant IDH1 20-mer peptide plus topical imiquimod. These receptors' antigens are unknown. The starting material was PBMCs, obtained from a glioma patient whose treatment included an IDH1 peptide vaccine. The receptors were gathered from a woman aged 18 to 35 with glioma.

The chain has TRBV19 and TRBJ1-2, with D unresolved. V lost 7 bases and J lost 4, with 22 bases in between. This CDR3 has 16 amino acids. From germline, CDR1 is LNHDA and CDR2 SQIVND (reference sequence). In nucleotides, the CDR3 is TGTGCCAGTACCATAAAGGGTTCGGACCTCGGCTATGGCTACACCTTC. This sequence encodes CASTIKGSDLGYGYTF.

This clone has just a few counts. This sequence joins TRBV27 and TRBJ1-4, with D tentatively TRBD1 (5 bases). The V gene's germline CDR1 is MNHEY and CDR2 SMNVEV (reference sequence). V lost 6 bases and J 8 bases, leaving 7 bases between the germline ends. This CDR3 contains 11 residues. In nucleotides, the CDR3 is TGTGCCAGCAGGGGGGGAGAAAAACTGTTTTTT. Its protein product is CASRGGEKLFF.

J is TRBJ2-3 and V is TRBV7-9; D remains ambiguous. The CDR3 is 14 amino acids. V was clipped by 5 bases and J by 0 bases, with 9 bases between them. Germline V gene lookup returns CDR1 SEHNR and CDR2 FQNEAQ (reference sequence). The CDR3 DNA follows: TGTGCCAGCAGCCCTACGTCTAGCACAGATACGCAGTATTTT. Its translation is CASSPTSSTDTQYF. The full variable domain, with the rest looked up from reference TRBV7-9 and TRBJ2-3, is DTGVSQNPRHKITKRGQNVTFRCDPISEHNRLYWYRQTLGQGPEFLTYFQNEAQLEKSRLLSDRFSAERPKGSFSTLEIQRTEQGDSAMYLCASSPTSSTDTQYFGPGTRLTVL.

Only a few counts were recorded for this clone. The gene calls are TRBV18 and TRBJ1-2, with 8 bases that match TRBD1. Trimming removed 3 bases from V and 10 bases from J; junction bases left unmatched: 7. Germline V gene sequence: CDR1 KGHSH, CDR2 LQKENI. The CDR3 is 13 amino acids. The CDR3 loop is CASSPGQGIDYTF. CDR3 in DNA: TGTGCCAGCTCACCCGGACAGGGTATAGACTACACCTTC. The variable domain in full, completed from reference TRBV18 and TRBJ1-2, reads NAGVMQNPRHLVRRRGQEARLRCSPMKGHSHVYWYRQLPEEGLKFMVYLQKENIIDESGMPKERFSAEFPKEGPSILRIQQVVRGDSAAYFCASSPGQGIDYTFGSGTRLTVV.

V and J are TRBV7-2 and TRBJ1-3, with no clear D. This CDR3 region has 15 residues. Trimming pared 2 bases from V and 0 bases from J, leaving 8 bases between. Germline CDR1 is SGHTA and CDR2 is FQGNSA. The CDR3 nucleotides are TGTGCCAGCAGCTTAATCGGCTACTCTGGAAACACCATATATTTT. This translates into CASSLIGYSGNTIYF.

V is TRBV29-1 and J is TRBJ1-2; D gene unclear. CDR1 and CDR2 (germline): SQVTM, ANQGSEA. This CDR3 has 14 residues. Trimming cost V 0 bases and J 0 bases, with 8 bases left between them. CDR3 in DNA: TGCAGCGTTGAAGAGGGCGCGACTAACTATGGCTACACCTTC. This translates into CSVEEGATNYGYTF.

J is TRBJ1-4 and V is TRBV4-2; D not resolved. The CDR3 runs to 14 residues. Trimming cost V 1 base and J 4 bases, with 7 bases left between them. The germline V gene has CDR1 LGHNA and CDR2 YNFKEQ. CDR3 sequence (DNA): TGTGCCAGCAGCCAAGGCCAGAGTAATGAAAAACTGTTTTTT. Translating it yields CASSQGQSNEKLFF.

This chain joins TRBV6-1 and TRBJ2-1; D may correspond to TRBD1 or TRBD2 (5 bases each). V lost 7 bases to trimming and J lost 2 bases, with 12 bases between them. This CDR3 spans 14 amino acids. CDR1 is MNHNS, CDR2 SASEGT, per germline. The chain's CDR3 is CASIPGRAYNEQFF. CDR3 DNA sequence: TGTGCCAGCATTCCGGGGCGGGCCTACAATGAGCAGTTCTTC.

V is TRBV5-6 and J is TRBJ2-1; 8 bases fit TRBD2. Germline CDR1 is SGHDT and CDR2 is YYEEEE. The CDR3 totals 15 residues. J was trimmed by 9 bases and V by 4 bases; bases with no gene match: 12. The CDR3 bases are TGTGCCAGCAGCCTATACGGAGCGGGAGTGATTGAGCAGTTCTTC. Protein: CASSLYGAGVIEQFF.

The V call is TRBV5-6, the J call TRBJ2-5; 14 nucleotides align to TRBD2. This CDR3 region has 16 residues. V shed 4 bases, J shed 5 bases, and the junction held 7 bases outside the gene matches. Per the germline V gene, CDR1 is SGHDT and CDR2 is YYEEEE. The CDR3 region has the DNA TGTGCCAGCAGCCAGACTAGCGGGGGGGCATGGGAGACCCAGTACTTC. Residues: CASSQTSGGAWETQYF.